Below are 31 T cell receptor beta chains sequenced from a single sample in a study of blood T cell repertoires in COVID-19. Sequencing used immunoSEQ multiplex PCR; TCRdb keeps in-frame clones, though not all of them. Of about 89,000 clones listed, about two thirds are singletons. Sequencing was done on a sample of peripheral blood. These receptors were taken from a woman aged 80 or over with acute or convalescent COVID-19.

The chain recombines TRBV5-1 with TRBJ1-2; D ambiguous. Trimming cost V 6 bases and J 2 bases, with 11 bases left between them. The CDR3 sequence is 13 residues long. The germline gives CDR1 SGHRS, CDR2 YFSETQ. The CDR3 bases are TGCGCCAGCAACGAGGGTAGGAACTATGGCTACACCTTC. Translation gives CASNEGRNYGYTF.

The J gene is TRBJ1-2, the V gene TRBV5-8; TRBD1 aligns across 7 bases. The CDR3 runs to 14 residues. The germline V gene has CDR1 SGHTS and CDR2 YDEGEE. V was pared by 4 bases and J by 5 bases, with 8 bases of the junction left unmatched. The DNA for the CDR3 is TGTGCCAGCAGCCTTGGACAGGCCCTGTATGGCTACACCTTC. It is translated as CASSLGQALYGYTF.

The chain is built from TRBV28 and TRBJ1-1; TRBD1 might be the D (5 bases). The germline gives CDR1 MDHEN, CDR2 SYDVKM. Trimming removed 6 bases from V and 8 bases from J, with 13 bases in between. CDR3 length equals 12 residues. The CDR3 nucleotides are TGTGCCAGCAGGCACGGGGGGGGAGAAGCTTTCTTT. Its protein product is CASRHGGGEAFF.

This rearrangement joins TRBV4-3 to TRBJ1-1; 8 bases map to TRBD1. The ends lost 0 bases at V and 3 bases at J; junction bases unmatched: 15. In germline, CDR1 is LGHNA, CDR2 YSLEER. The CDR3 spans 19 residues. CDR3 DNA: TGCGCCAGCAGCCAAGAAAGTCCTGGGTTTACAGGGGGGGACACTGAAGCTTTCTTT. Translation gives CASSQESPGFTGGDTEAFF.

The chain uses TRBV4-3 and TRBJ1-1, with no clear D. Deletions cut 0 bases from V and 9 bases from J, with 17 bases between. The CDR3 sequence is 15 residues long. Germline assignment: CDR1 LGHNA and CDR2 YSLEER. CDR3 nucleotides: TGCGCCAGCAGCCAAGAACTCGGAGAACCTAAGAAAGCTTTCTTT. Translated: CASSQELGEPKKAFF.

This clone was seen more than once but under ten times. V and J are TRBV9 and TRBJ1-4; D not resolved. This CDR3 is 13 amino acids long. Per germline, CDR1 SGDLS and CDR2 YYNGEE. The germline V and J ends were trimmed by 3 bases and 7 bases, with 10 bases remaining between them. CDR3 sequence: CASSGRGGEKLFF. DNA for the CDR3: TGTGCCAGCAGCGGCCGGGGAGGTGAAAAACTGTTTTTT.

V gene TRBV12-2 combines with J gene TRBJ1-1. TRBV12-2 is recorded as a pseudogene. The CDR3 totals 15 residues. CDR3 residues: CASRLAPQGGTEAFF. As DNA, the CDR3 is TGTGCAAGTCGCTTAGCGCCCCAGGGAGGCACTGAAGCTTTCTTT.

This clone was counted only a few times. This sequence joins TRBV5-1 and TRBJ1-1, with 11 bases identical to TRBD1. V shed 4 bases and J 3 bases; nucleotides not matched to a gene: 2. Germline V gene sequence: CDR1 SGHRS, CDR2 YFSETQ. This CDR3 contains 14 residues. The CDR3 loop reads CASSGTGGDTEAFF. In DNA form, the CDR3 reads TGCGCCAGCAGCGGGACAGGGGGAGACACTGAAGCTTTCTTT.

The rearrangement joins TRBV7-2 to TRBJ1-1, with D possibly TRBD1 on 6 matching bases. The CDR3 spans 15 residues. From germline, CDR1 is SGHTA and CDR2 FQGNSA. V was shortened by 5 bases and J by 5 bases, with 18 bases between the two germline ends. CDR3 sequence reads: CASSPTYRVFTEAFF. In DNA, the CDR3 is TGTGCCAGCAGCCCTACCTACAGGGTGTTTACTGAAGCTTTCTTT.

The rearrangement uses TRBV7-9 and TRBJ1-2, with a tentative D call TRBD1 (5 bases). With 0 bases removed from V and 0 bases from J, the gap between germline ends came to 11 bases. The CDR3 has 16 amino acids. Germline CDR1 and CDR2: SEHNR and FQNEAQ (reference sequence). The CDR3 DNA reads TGTGCCAGCAGCTTAGCGGGGCAACGGGCTAACTATGGCTACACCTTC. This translates into CASSLAGQRANYGYTF.

The chain employs TRBV11-2 and TRBJ1-2; maybe TRBD1 (6 bases). V shed 5 bases and J shed 4 bases, with 17 bases lying between them. This CDR3 contains 15 residues. Germline CDR1 SGHAT, CDR2 FQNNGV. The CDR3 region has the DNA TGTGCCAGCAGCCCCGTCAGGGGTAGGGGCTATGGCTACACCTTC. Its translation is CASSPVRGRGYGYTF. Together with reference TRBV11-2 and TRBJ1-2, the CDR3 gives the full variable domain: EAGVAQSPRYKIIEKRQSVAFWCNPISGHATLYWYQQILGQGPKLLIQFQNNGVVDDSQLPKDRFSAERLKGVDSTLKIQPAKLEDSAVYLCASSPVRGRGYGYTFGSGTRLTVV.

The chain recombines TRBV18 with TRBJ1-6; 7 positions agree with TRBD1. The germline V gene has CDR1 KGHSH and CDR2 LQKENI. CDR3 length: 17 amino acids. The J segment lost 8 bases and the V segment lost 3 bases, leaving 13 bases of the junction unmatched. The CDR3 region has the DNA TGTGCCAGCTCACCGGCGGCGGCAACAGGGGTGGATTCACCCCTCCACTTT. Protein: CASSPAAATGVDSPLHF.

The rearrangement uses TRBV27 and TRBJ1-6; TRBD1 is a possible D gene (6 bases). This CDR3 region has 18 residues. CDR1 and CDR2 from the germline V gene are MNHEY and SMNVEV (reference sequence). Trimming pared 2 bases from V and 6 bases from J, leaving 20 bases between. The CDR3 loop is CASSLSVGGQGFNSPLHF. For the CDR3, the DNA is TGTGCCAGCAGTTTAAGTGTGGGGGGGCAGGGATTTAATTCACCCCTCCACTTT.

This clone was found a few times. The chain couples TRBV27 to TRBJ2-1; D possibly corresponds to TRBD1 (6 bases). Trimming left V 6 bases short and J 7 bases short, with 16 bases between. Germline assignment: CDR1 MNHEY and CDR2 SMNVEV (reference sequence). The CDR3 runs to 14 residues. This chain's CDR3 is CASSWDTLVNEQFF. The DNA for the CDR3 is TGTGCCAGCAGCTGGGACACCCTTGTGAATGAGCAGTTCTTC.

This clone was counted between two and nine times. J is TRBJ1-3 and V is TRBV7-9, with TRBD1 matching 9 bases. CDR1 SEHNR and CDR2 FQNEAQ come from the germline V gene (reference sequence). V trimming: 5 bases; J trimming: 3 bases; junction bases outside the gene matches: 5. CDR3 length: 15 residues. The CDR3 DNA reads TGTGCCAGCAGCAAACAGGGGGCGAGTGGAAACACCATATATTTT. Its protein product is CASSKQGASGNTIYF.

This clone has a handful of counts. The rearrangement joins TRBV4-2 to TRBJ1-5; D call uncertain. V lost 0 bases and J 4 bases, leaving 4 bases between the germline ends. The CDR3 is 13 amino acids. CDR1 is LGHNA and CDR2 is YNFKEQ in the germline V gene. CDR3 loop: CASSQDENQPQHF. CDR3 coding DNA: TGTGCCAGCAGCCAAGATGAGAATCAGCCCCAGCATTTT.

The CDR3 region is CASSLEQGVSTEAFF. DNA of the CDR3: TGTGCCAGCAGCTTGGAGCAGGGGGTCTCTACTGAAGCTTTCTTT. V usage is TRBV5-6 and J usage is TRBJ1-1; 7 nucleotides align to TRBD1. J gave up 5 bases and V 0 bases, and 7 bases lay outside the gene matches. This CDR3 contains 15 residues. CDR1 and CDR2 (germline): SGHDT, YYEEEE. Filled out from reference TRBV5-6 and TRBJ1-1, the complete variable domain reads DAGVTQSPTHLIKTRGQQVTLRCSPKSGHDTVSWYQQALGQGPQFIFQYYEEEERQRGNFPDRFSGHQFPNYSSELNVNALLLGDSALYLCASSLEQGVSTEAFFGQGTRLTVV.

The V gene is TRBV12-3 or TRBV12-4, the J gene TRBJ1-5; maybe TRBD1 (5 bases). V dropped 3 bases and J dropped 6 bases, with 9 bases sitting between them. The CDR3 length is 13 residues. CDR3 nucleotides: TGTGCCAGCAGTTTCTCGGGGGGTCAGCCCCAGCATTTT. Residues: CASSFSGGQPQHF.

The sample holds a few counts of this clone. The chain carries TRBV7-2 and TRBJ2-2, with TRBD1 matching 7 bases. This CDR3 contains 14 residues. CDR1 and CDR2 (germline): SGHTA, FQGNSA. V lost 4 bases, J lost 6 bases, and 5 bases stayed unmatched. The CDR3: CASSYGTVSGELFF. For the CDR3, the DNA is TGTGCCAGCAGCTATGGGACAGTGTCCGGGGAGCTGTTTTTT.

V usage is TRBV29-1 and J usage is TRBJ1-2; D possibly corresponds to TRBD1 (6 bases). V was clipped by 3 bases and J by 6 bases, with 20 bases between them. The CDR3 covers 15 residues. The germline gives CDR1 SQVTM, CDR2 ANQGSEA. CDR3 sequence: CSVDTQFGGENGYTF. CDR3 sequence (DNA): TGCAGCGTTGACACCCAATTTGGGGGCGAAAATGGCTACACCTTC.

The gene calls are TRBV28 and TRBJ1-1; D gene ambiguous. The germline V and J ends were trimmed by 6 bases and 4 bases, with 15 bases remaining between them. The CDR3 spans 14 residues. Germline loops: CDR1 MDHEN, CDR2 SYDVKM. The CDR3 DNA sequence: TGTGCCAGCAGCACCGGGCCCGCGGGCACTGAAGCTTTCTTT. Translating gives CASSTGPAGTEAFF.

A few counts support this clone. The junction shows a germline mismatch at one end, possibly a read error. This chain connects TRBV19 to TRBJ1-1, with TRBD1 matching 7 bases. Germline CDR1 reads LNHDA; CDR2 reads SQIVND (reference sequence). The CDR3 extends over 14 amino acids. CDR3 sequence (DNA): TGTGCCAGTAGCATAGCTCCTAGGGGGCCTGAAGCTTTCTTT. It encodes CASSIAPRGPEAFF.

The rearrangement joins TRBV10-3 to TRBJ1-6, with D perhaps matching TRBD1 (5 bases). The germline gives CDR1 ENHRY, CDR2 SYGVKD. V shed 4 bases and J shed 9 bases, with 10 bases lying between them. There are 13 residues in the CDR3. CDR3 DNA: TGTGCCATCAGTGGGACCACAGGTTCACCCCTCCACTTT. Its translation: CAISGTTGSPLHF.

The chain links TRBV5-4 to TRBJ1-2, with D hard to call. The CDR3 contains 14 residues. Germline CDR1 and CDR2: SGHNT and YYREEE (reference sequence). V lost 4 bases, J lost 1 base, and 11 bases lay in between. CDR3: CASSNLGSNYGYTF. Written as DNA, the CDR3 is TGTGCCAGCAGCAACCTCGGGAGTAACTATGGCTACACCTTC. Together with reference TRBV5-4 and TRBJ1-2, the CDR3 gives the full variable domain: ETGVTQSPTHLIKTRGQQVTLRCSSQSGHNTVSWYQQALGQGPQFIFQYYREEENGRGNFPPRFSGLQFPNYSSELNVNALELDDSALYLCASSNLGSNYGYTFGSGTRLTVV.

The chain links TRBV18 to TRBJ2-7; no firm D call. V shed 6 bases and J shed 2 bases, with 14 bases lying between them. This CDR3 comprises 14 residues. Germline V gene data show CDR1 as KGHSH and CDR2 as LQKENI. The CDR3 region is CASSRTVQPYEQYF. Written as DNA, the CDR3 is TGTGCCAGCTCTCGAACAGTCCAGCCCTACGAGCAGTACTTC.

This clone occurred a few times. The V call is TRBV19, the J call TRBJ2-3, with 7 bases matching TRBD1. With 10 bases clipped from V and 0 bases from J, the junction kept 4 bases outside the gene matches. Per the germline V gene, CDR1 is LNHDA and CDR2 is SQIVND (reference sequence). The CDR3 contains 13 residues. The CDR3 DNA is TGTGCCACCTCGACAGGGAGCACAGATACGCAGTATTTT. Its protein product is CATSTGSTDTQYF.

The gene calls are TRBV5-5 and TRBJ1-5; D unresolved. Germline values: CDR1 SGHKS, CDR2 YYEKEE (reference sequence). Trimming took off 0 bases at V and 2 bases at J, with 6 bases between the two ends. The CDR3 contains 14 residues. The CDR3 here is CASSLVSGNQPQHF. The CDR3 DNA reads as TGTGCCAGCAGCTTGGTGTCGGGCAATCAGCCCCAGCATTTT.

The chain links TRBV18 to TRBJ2-7; a possible D gene is TRBD2 (6 bases). Germline CDR1 reads KGHSH; CDR2 reads LQKENI. Trimming left V 0 bases short and J 6 bases short, with 15 bases between. The CDR3 sequence is 15 residues long. CDR3 residues: CASSPPGRVEGEQYF. Written as DNA, the CDR3 is TGTGCCAGCTCACCACCGGGCAGGGTGGAGGGCGAGCAGTACTTC. Together with reference TRBV18 and TRBJ2-7, the CDR3 gives the full variable domain: NAGVMQNPRHLVRRRGQEARLRCSPMKGHSHVYWYRQLPEEGLKFMVYLQKENIIDESGMPKERFSAEFPKEGPSILRIQQVVRGDSAAYFCASSPPGRVEGEQYFGPGTRLTVT.

The chain recombines TRBV5-1 with TRBJ1-1; maybe TRBD1 (5 bases). CDR1 and CDR2 from the germline V gene are SGHRS and YFSETQ. V lost 6 bases and J 4 bases, leaving 13 bases between the germline ends. The CDR3 length is 13 residues. The CDR3: CASMAQGSTEAFF. CDR3 DNA: TGCGCCAGCATGGCGCAGGGAAGCACTGAAGCTTTCTTT.

This chain uses TRBV6-4 with TRBJ1-2; 8 bases are a match to TRBD1. This CDR3 contains 15 residues. Germline V lookup: CDR1 MRHNA, CDR2 SNTAGT. V shed 2 bases and J 4 bases; nucleotides not matched to a gene: 6. The CDR3 sequence: CASSDPGQGIYGYTF. CDR3 in DNA: TGTGCCAGCAGTGACCCTGGACAGGGAATCTATGGCTACACCTTC.

The CDR3 DNA reads as TGTGCCAGCAGTCCCTCCTCCTACGAGCAGTACTTC. This codes for CASSPSSYEQYF. The chain has TRBV12-3 or TRBV12-4 and TRBJ2-7; no definite D call. V lost 5 bases to trimming and J lost 0 bases, with 5 bases between them. This CDR3 has 12 residues.